This T cell receptor (beta chain) comes out of a study of early T cells in non-severe SARS-CoV-2 infection (dated by TCRdb to the early 2020s). Background on the whole study: Bulk RNA from unsorted whole blood was used for TCR sequencing, so alpha and beta chains could not be paired.

The study was a case-control design nested within a healthcare worker cohort in London, UK, with weekly nasopharyngeal swab PCR tests and blood sampling. Healthcare workers were enrolled in the week of the UK lockdown, from 23 to 31 March 2020, and were followed every week for up to roughly 15 weeks. Libraries were prepared through 5' RACE. The instrument was a NextSeq 500. To correct for sequencing error and PCR bias, the TCR library protocol tagged individual cDNA molecules with unique molecular identifiers. Both TCR alpha and beta chains were sequenced, and tight co-correlation was observed between alpha and beta sequence abundances in each sample. The authors' analysis ran thus. V gene, J gene and CDR3 annotation of TCR sequences was performed with Decombinator V4. Expanded TCRs were defined as changing significantly between any two time points under a Poisson model with p below 0.0001. Abundances of TCRs were expressed as counts per million after normalisation to the total number of TCRs sequenced in each sample. MAIT TCRs were defined by TRAV1-2 paired with TRAJ12, TRAJ20 or TRAJ33, and iNKT TCRs by TRAV10 paired with TRAJ18. VDJdb, accessed 1 November 2021, was searched for CMV, EBV and SARS-CoV-2 annotated TCRs, excluding TCRs annotated for multiple antigens. The raw public data were reprocessed by TCRdb itself: fastp quality trimming at Q25, MiXCR clonotype calling, in-frame beta chains only. One record per CDR3 amino acid sequence lists the most common genes and DNA. These V and J calls derive from TCRdb rather than the authors' analysis. Counted in this sample were fewer than 55,000 distinct CDR3 sequences; approximately 10% of them appeared once. The ten largest clones add up to under 5% of the sample.

This clonotype was counted between two and nine times. Its recognized antigen is unknown. Qualities for individual bases were not recorded, and no much larger clone is one base off. The CDR3 spans 16 residues, from the cysteine through the phenylalanine. The only DNA kept is the CDR3, 48 bases in frame from the first base. The V and J ends are trimmed by 0 bases and 4 bases, leaving 13 bases between them. From the germline V gene (reference sequence), CDR1 is MNHEY and CDR2 is SMNVEV. What the study reported, not specific to this receptor: VDJdb matching was skewed toward anti-spike CD8 responses and likely underestimated virus-specific expansions by missing private and CD4 specificities.

The sequence derives from an adult who was a healthcare worker with PCR-confirmed SARS-CoV-2 infection or an uninfected control (not recorded which). Source material: whole blood. The chain links TRBV27 with TRBJ1-3; D gene: possibly TRBD1, on 5 matching bases. In nucleotide form, the sequence is TGTGCCAGCAGTTTATCGTGGGGGTTTCGGGGAAACACCATATATTTT. Its translation reads: CASSLSWGFRGNTIYF.